The 25 T cell receptor beta chains below were found in one sample sequenced in a study of blood T cell repertoires in COVID-19. Only in-frame clones appear in the TCRdb table, and some are missing; sequencing was by immunoSEQ multiplex PCR. The sample has tens of thousands of clones, roughly 92% seen once. Sequencing was carried out using peripheral blood. Source of these receptors: a man between 60 and 70 years old with acute or convalescent COVID-19.

This rearrangement joins TRBV5-4 to TRBJ2-7; TRBD2 matches at 13 bases. The ends lost 5 bases at V and 7 bases at J; junction bases unmatched: 9. Germline CDR1 SGHNT, CDR2 YYREEE (reference sequence). This CDR3 is built from 15 residues. The CDR3 region is CASSSGLAGLGEQYF. The DNA for the CDR3 is TGTGCCAGCAGTTCGGGACTAGCGGGGCTCGGGGAGCAGTACTTC.

The V and J genes are TRBV4-2 and TRBJ2-1, with a possible D match to TRBD2 (6 bases). The V end was cut by 1 base, the J end by 6 bases, with 28 bases between. From germline, CDR1 is LGHNA and CDR2 YNFKEQ. The CDR3 spans 20 residues. CDR3 coding DNA: TGTGCCAGCAGCCAAGTTGGGACTCCGGGCCGTCAGGGAAGAGGCAATGAGCAGTTCTTC. It translates to CASSQVGTPGRQGRGNEQFF.

This chain uses TRBV5-1 with TRBJ2-7; possibly TRBD1 for D (6 bases). V was shortened by 0 bases and J by 2 bases, with 9 bases between the two germline ends. The CDR3 length is 14 residues. Germline CDR1 is SGHRS and CDR2 is YFSETQ. Here the CDR3 reads CASSLDRETYEQYF. In DNA form, the CDR3 reads TGCGCCAGCAGCTTGGACAGGGAGACCTACGAGCAGTACTTC. Full variable domain (outside the CDR3, taken from reference TRBV5-1 and TRBJ2-7): KAGVTQTPRYLIKTRGQQVTLSCSPISGHRSVSWYQQTPGQGLQFLFEYFSETQRNKGNFPGRFSGRQFSNSRSEMNVSTLELGDSALYLCASSLDRETYEQYFGPGTRLTVT.

This sequence joins TRBV24-1 and TRBJ2-2, with TRBD2 identical over 10 bases. J was trimmed by 3 bases and V by 8 bases; bases with no gene match: 5. Germline CDR1 KGHDR, CDR2 SFDVKD. CDR3 length equals 15 residues. CDR3 sequence: CATNSGRKHTGELFF. Here the CDR3 DNA reads TGTGCCACCAATAGCGGGAGGAAGCACACCGGGGAGCTGTTTTTT.

This clone came up once. The rearrangement links TRBV14 to TRBJ1-2; D possibly corresponds to TRBD1 (6 bases). The length of the CDR3 is 16 residues. Trimming cost V 1 base and J 7 bases, with 19 bases left between them. Germline CDR1 reads SGHDN; CDR2 reads FVKESK. Here the CDR3 reads CASSQAAGGATGGYTF. In nucleotides, the CDR3 is TGTGCCAGCAGCCAAGCAGCCGGGGGGGCGACGGGTGGCTACACCTTC. Full variable domain (missing parts from reference TRBV14 and TRBJ1-2): EAGVTQFPSHSVIEKGQTVTLRCDPISGHDNLYWYRRVMGKEIKFLLHFVKESKQDESGMPNNRFLAERTGGTYSTLKVQPAELEDSGVYFCASSQAAGGATGGYTFGSGTRLTVV.

Only one count was recorded for this clone. This rearrangement joins TRBV4-1 to TRBJ1-1, with D possibly TRBD1 on 5 matching bases. Per germline, CDR1 MGHRA and CDR2 YSYEKL. This CDR3 contains 15 residues. The V end lost 6 bases, the J end lost 6 bases, and 20 bases lay between the germline ends. This chain's CDR3 is CASRPVFTQGAEAFF. CDR3 bases: TGCGCCAGCAGGCCCGTTTTCACTCAAGGGGCTGAAGCTTTCTTT.

This chain joins TRBV27 and TRBJ2-7; weak D call: TRBD1 (6 bases). The V gene lost 6 bases and the J gene lost 2 bases, with 14 bases spanning the gap. Germline CDR1 is MNHEY and CDR2 is SMNVEV (reference sequence). The CDR3 extends over 14 amino acids. CDR3 sequence reads: CASRARQETYEQYF. CDR3 nucleotides: TGTGCCAGCAGGGCGCGACAGGAGACCTACGAGCAGTACTTC.

This clone appeared a single time. The CDR3 loop is CASSDGQPFYGYTF. DNA of the CDR3: TGTGCCAGCAGTGATGGACAGCCTTTCTATGGCTACACCTTC. This chain connects TRBV6-1 to TRBJ1-2, with D perhaps TRBD1 (6 bases). CDR3 length: 14 residues. Trimming stripped 3 bases from V and 4 bases from J, with 12 bases between. CDR1 is MNHNS and CDR2 is SASEGT in the germline V gene.

This sequence joins TRBV18 and TRBJ2-7; 13 nucleotides agree with TRBD2. The CDR3 runs 15 residues. From germline, CDR1 is KGHSH and CDR2 LQKENI. Trimming at V came to 6 bases and at J to 3 bases, leaving 5 bases not matched to a gene. As DNA, the CDR3 is TGTGCCAGCTCCCCCGGGACTAGCGGGATCTACGAGCAGTACTTC. It translates to CASSPGTSGIYEQYF.

CDR3 DNA sequence: TGCGCCAGCAGCCAAGTACACGGACTAGCGAGTAGCTACGAGCAGTACTTC. Amino acids: CASSQVHGLASSYEQYF. J is TRBJ2-7 and V is TRBV4-3, with 9 bases that match TRBD2. Germline V gene lookup returns CDR1 LGHNA and CDR2 YSLEER. V lost 1 base, J lost 3 bases, and 10 bases stayed unmatched. This CDR3 comprises 17 residues.

There are a few counts of this clone. V usage is TRBV19 and J usage is TRBJ2-2; the D gene is possibly TRBD2 (6 bases). V was pared by 4 bases and J by 4 bases, with 13 bases between. CDR3 size: 15 residues. Germline V gene sequence: CDR1 LNHDA, CDR2 SQIVND (reference sequence). The CDR3, as DNA: TGTGCCAGTAGTAGCGGGACTCCTATCACCGGGGAGCTGTTTTTT. Translation: CASSSGTPITGELFF.

The gene calls are TRBV24-1 and TRBJ2-2; D remains unclear. The CDR3 runs 11 residues. V lost 7 bases and J lost 7, with 6 bases in between. Germline V CDR1 and CDR2: KGHDR, SFDVKD. The CDR3 region is CATRQSGELFF. CDR3 DNA sequence: TGTGCCACCAGACAGAGCGGGGAGCTGTTTTTT.

V usage is TRBV5-4 and J usage is TRBJ2-5; TRBD2 agrees at 9 bases. Germline assignment: CDR1 SGHNT and CDR2 YYREEE (reference sequence). This CDR3 contains 14 residues. J gave up 5 bases and V 6 bases, and 8 bases lay outside the gene matches. The chain's CDR3 is CASTPGLALETQYF. In DNA, the CDR3 is TGTGCCAGCACCCCGGGACTAGCCCTGGAGACCCAGTACTTC.

In its sample, this clone was seen once. The genes are TRBV30 and TRBJ2-1; D is uncertain. CDR1 and CDR2 from the germline V gene are GTSNPN and SVGIG (reference sequence). This CDR3 contains 13 residues. V was cut by 0 bases and J by 10 bases, with 13 bases left in between. This CDR3 reads CAWSVNFLREQFF. The CDR3 nucleotides are TGTGCCTGGAGTGTGAACTTCCTGAGGGAGCAGTTCTTC.

CDR3 residues: CASSPGAVAGDNEQFF. DNA of the CDR3: TGTGCCAGCTCACCGGGGGCAGTAGCGGGTGACAATGAGCAGTTCTTC. The V and J genes are TRBV18 and TRBJ2-1, with D possibly TRBD2 on 7 matching bases. Germline V gives CDR1 KGHSH, CDR2 LQKENI. Trimming stripped 3 bases from V and 5 bases from J, with 17 bases between. The CDR3 is 16 residues long. Using reference TRBV18 and TRBJ2-1 for the parts outside the CDR3, the full variable domain is NAGVMQNPRHLVRRRGQEARLRCSPMKGHSHVYWYRQLPEEGLKFMVYLQKENIIDESGMPKERFSAEFPKEGPSILRIQQVVRGDSAAYFCASSPGAVAGDNEQFFGPGTRLTVL.

This clone was found once. The chain joins TRBV5-1 to TRBJ2-1, with 11 nucleotides matching TRBD2. Germline V gene data show CDR1 as SGHRS and CDR2 as YFSETQ. The length of the CDR3 is 18 residues. Unmatched junction bases numbered 10, after V lost 4 bases and J lost 1 base. CDR3 sequence reads: CASSKGTSGAPSYNEQFF. The CDR3 region has the DNA TGCGCCAGCAGCAAGGGGACTAGCGGAGCCCCTTCCTACAATGAGCAGTTCTTC.

With regard to this clone: The junction shows a germline mismatch at one end, possibly a read error. CDR3 nucleotides: TGTGCCAGCAGTTTAGCCGGACAGTCAATGGGCTACACCTTC. This sequence encodes CASSLAGQSMGYTF. The V call is TRBV13, the J call TRBJ1-2, with D possibly TRBD1 on 6 matching bases. There are 14 residues in the CDR3. The V gene's germline CDR1 is PRHDT and CDR2 FYEKMQ (reference sequence). The full variable domain, rest sourced from reference TRBV13 and TRBJ1-2, is AAGVIQSPRHLIKEKRETATLKCYPIPRHDTVYWYQQGPGQDPQFLISFYEKMQSDKGSIPDRFSAQQFSDYHSELNMSSLELGDSALYFCASSLAGQSMGYTFGSGTRLTVV.

J is TRBJ2-1 and V is TRBV3-1 (or the pseudogene TRBV3-2), with 9 bases matching TRBD2. The CDR3 extends over 17 amino acids. J lost 3 bases, V lost 2 bases, and 8 bases had no gene match. In germline, CDR1 is LGHDT, CDR2 YNNKEL (reference sequence). CDR3 coding DNA: TGTGCCAGCAGCCAATTAGGAGCGGGAGGTCTCTACAATGAGCAGTTCTTC. Residues: CASSQLGAGGLYNEQFF.

The rearrangement links TRBV5-1 to TRBJ2-3, with D unclear. The CDR3 is 13 amino acids. CDR1 is SGHRS, CDR2 YFSETQ, per germline. V lost 5 bases and J lost 1, with 8 bases in between. The CDR3 nucleotides are TGCGCCAGCAGTGTTCAGGGCACAGATACGCAGTATTTT. This codes for CASSVQGTDTQYF.

This chain uses TRBV2 with TRBJ2-2; D perhaps matches TRBD2 (6 bases). The CDR3 length is 15 residues. V lost 8 bases and J lost 3, with 16 bases in between. CDR1 SNHLY and CDR2 FYNNEI come from the germline V gene. The CDR3 region is CASRPTSTDTGELFF. As DNA, the CDR3 is TGTGCCAGCCGGCCCACTAGCACAGACACCGGGGAGCTGTTTTTT.

This clone was counted a single time. The chain is built from TRBV7-8 and TRBJ1-5, with D unresolved. This CDR3 is 14 amino acids long. The germline V and J ends were trimmed by 0 bases and 4 bases, with 7 bases remaining between them. Germline CDR1 SGHVS, CDR2 FQNEAQ. The CDR3 DNA sequence: TGTGCCAGCAGCTTAGCGCAGACAAATCAGCCCCAGCATTTT. It specifies CASSLAQTNQPQHF.

The CDR3 reads CASSTWDRGSKNTIYF. The CDR3 DNA reads TGTGCCAGTAGTACTTGGGACAGGGGATCTAAAAACACCATATATTTT. The rearrangement joins TRBV19 to TRBJ1-3; 10 bases map to TRBD1. Looked up from germline, CDR1 is LNHDA and CDR2 is SQIVND (reference sequence). With V trimmed by 4 bases and J by 6 bases, 9 bases remained unmatched. CDR3 length equals 16 residues.

The chain employs TRBV9 and TRBJ1-5; 7 nucleotides match TRBD1. There are 13 residues in the CDR3. The V gene's germline CDR1 is SGDLS and CDR2 YYNGEE. The V segment lost 3 bases and the J segment 7 bases; nucleotides outside the gene matches: 4. CDR3 DNA: TGTGCCAGCAGCGAGGCAGGGGGGCAGCCCCAGCATTTT. Protein: CASSEAGGQPQHF.

CDR3 residues: CASSSGVYNEQFF. The DNA of the CDR3 is TGTGCCAGCTCTAGCGGGGTCTACAATGAGCAGTTCTTC. This sequence joins TRBV12-3 or TRBV12-4 and TRBJ2-1; 9 bases agree with TRBD2. Trimming took 8 bases from V and 3 from J; bases not matched to a gene: 2. The length of the CDR3 is 13 residues.

The chain couples TRBV5-1 to TRBJ1-4; 7 bases fit TRBD1. V gave up 5 bases and J gave up 6 bases; unmatched junction bases: 4. This CDR3 spans 13 amino acids. The germline CDR1 and CDR2 sequences are SGHRS and YFSETQ. The CDR3 bases are TGCGCCAGCAGGTCGACAGGGTATGAAAAACTGTTTTTT. This encodes CASRSTGYEKLFF.